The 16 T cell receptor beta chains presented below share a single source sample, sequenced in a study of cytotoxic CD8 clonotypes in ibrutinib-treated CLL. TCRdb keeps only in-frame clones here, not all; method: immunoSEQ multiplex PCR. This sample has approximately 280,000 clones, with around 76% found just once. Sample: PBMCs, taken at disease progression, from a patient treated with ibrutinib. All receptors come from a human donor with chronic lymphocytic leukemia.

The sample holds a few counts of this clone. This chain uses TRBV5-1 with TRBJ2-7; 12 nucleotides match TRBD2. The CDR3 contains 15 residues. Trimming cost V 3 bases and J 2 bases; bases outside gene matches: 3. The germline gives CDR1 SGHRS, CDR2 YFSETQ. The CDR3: CASSSLAGGPYEQYF. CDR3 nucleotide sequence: TGCGCCAGCAGCTCACTAGCGGGAGGCCCCTACGAGCAGTACTTC.

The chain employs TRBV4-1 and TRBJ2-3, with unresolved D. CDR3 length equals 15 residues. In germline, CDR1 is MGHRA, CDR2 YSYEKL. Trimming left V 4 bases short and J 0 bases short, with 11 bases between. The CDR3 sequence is CASSPKVESTDTQYF. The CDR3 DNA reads TGCGCCAGCAGCCCCAAAGTTGAAAGCACAGATACGCAGTATTTT.

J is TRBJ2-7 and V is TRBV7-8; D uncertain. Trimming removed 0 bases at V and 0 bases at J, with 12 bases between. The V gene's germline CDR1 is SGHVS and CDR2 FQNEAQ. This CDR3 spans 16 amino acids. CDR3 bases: TGTGCCAGCAGCTTAGCGTGGGTAGCCGCCTCCTACGAGCAGTACTTC. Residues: CASSLAWVAASYEQYF.

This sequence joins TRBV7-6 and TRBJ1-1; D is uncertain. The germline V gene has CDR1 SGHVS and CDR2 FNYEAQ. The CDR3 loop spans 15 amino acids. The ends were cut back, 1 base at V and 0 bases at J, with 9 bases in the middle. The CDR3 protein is CASSLGSGLNTEAFF. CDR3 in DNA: TGTGCCAGCAGCTTAGGGTCAGGACTGAACACTGAAGCTTTCTTT.

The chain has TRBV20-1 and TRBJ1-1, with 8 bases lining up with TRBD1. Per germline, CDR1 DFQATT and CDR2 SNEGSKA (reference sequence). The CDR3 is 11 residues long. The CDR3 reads CGTGGNTEAFF. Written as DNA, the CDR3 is TGCGGAACAGGGGGGAACACTGAAGCTTTCTTT.

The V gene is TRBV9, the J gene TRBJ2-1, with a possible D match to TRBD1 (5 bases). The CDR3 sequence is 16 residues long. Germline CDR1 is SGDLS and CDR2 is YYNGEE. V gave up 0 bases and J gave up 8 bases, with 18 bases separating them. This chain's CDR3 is CASSVASRGVTDEQFF. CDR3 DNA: TGTGCCAGCAGCGTAGCTTCAAGGGGCGTGACGGATGAGCAGTTCTTC.

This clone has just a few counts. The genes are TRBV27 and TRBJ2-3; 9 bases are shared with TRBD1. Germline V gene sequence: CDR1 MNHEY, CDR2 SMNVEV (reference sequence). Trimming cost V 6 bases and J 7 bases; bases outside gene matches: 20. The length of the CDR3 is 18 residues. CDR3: CASRPTLSGTGPTYTQYF. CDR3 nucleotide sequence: TGTGCCAGCAGACCGACACTCTCCGGGACAGGGCCTACCTATACGCAGTATTTT.

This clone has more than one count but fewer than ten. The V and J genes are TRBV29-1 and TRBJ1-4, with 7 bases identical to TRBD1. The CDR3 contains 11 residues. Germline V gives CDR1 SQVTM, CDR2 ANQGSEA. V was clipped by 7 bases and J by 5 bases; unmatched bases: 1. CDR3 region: CSATGNEKLFF. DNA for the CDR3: TGCAGCGCGACAGGGAATGAAAAACTGTTTTTT.

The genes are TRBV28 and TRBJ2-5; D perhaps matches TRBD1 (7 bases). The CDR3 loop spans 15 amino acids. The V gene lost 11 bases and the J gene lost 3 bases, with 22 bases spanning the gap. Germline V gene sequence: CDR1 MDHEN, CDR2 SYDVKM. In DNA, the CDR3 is TGTGCCTCGGCGGGGAGTGGCACAGGGGAAGAGACCCAGTACTTC. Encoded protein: CASAGSGTGEETQYF.

The DNA of the CDR3 is TGTGCCAGCAGGGACAGGGGACTGGGCACTGAAGCTTTCTTT. This encodes CASRDRGLGTEAFF. The rearrangement joins TRBV2 to TRBJ1-1; TRBD1 aligns across 9 bases. V dropped 6 bases and J dropped 4; count of bases not matched to a gene: 6. CDR3 size: 14 residues. The germline V gene encodes CDR1 SNHLY and CDR2 FYNNEI.

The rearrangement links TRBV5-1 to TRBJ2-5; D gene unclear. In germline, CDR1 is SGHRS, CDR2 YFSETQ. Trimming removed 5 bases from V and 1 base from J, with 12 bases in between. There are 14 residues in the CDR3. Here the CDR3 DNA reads TGCGCCAGCAGTTGGGTCGGGCCCCAAGAGACCCAGTACTTC. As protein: CASSWVGPQETQYF.

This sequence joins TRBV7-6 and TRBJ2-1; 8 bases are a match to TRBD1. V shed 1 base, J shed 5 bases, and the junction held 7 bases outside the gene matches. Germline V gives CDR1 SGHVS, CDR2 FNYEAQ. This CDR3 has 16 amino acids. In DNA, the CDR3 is TGTGCCAGCAGCTTAGGCCGGGACAGGTCCAACAATGAGCAGTTCTTC. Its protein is CASSLGRDRSNNEQFF. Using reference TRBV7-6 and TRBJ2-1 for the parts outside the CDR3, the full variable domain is GAGVSQSPRYKVTKRGQDVALRCDPISGHVSLYWYRQALGQGPEFLTYFNYEAQQDKSGLPNDRFSAERPEGSISTLTIQRTEQRDSAMYRCASSLGRDRSNNEQFFGPGTRLTVL.

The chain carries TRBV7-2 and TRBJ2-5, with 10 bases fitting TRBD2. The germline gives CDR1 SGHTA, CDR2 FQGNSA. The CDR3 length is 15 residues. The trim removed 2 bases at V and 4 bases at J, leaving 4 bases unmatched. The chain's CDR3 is CASSLPAGGGETQYF. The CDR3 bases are TGTGCCAGCAGCTTACCAGCGGGAGGGGGAGAGACCCAGTACTTC.

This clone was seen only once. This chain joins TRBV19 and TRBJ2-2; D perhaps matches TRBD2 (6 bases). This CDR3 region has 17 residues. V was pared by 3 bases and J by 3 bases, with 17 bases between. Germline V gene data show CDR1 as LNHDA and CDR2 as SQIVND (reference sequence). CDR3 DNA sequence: TGTGCCAGTAGTATTTTTTCGGGAGAGATTTACACCGGGGAGCTGTTTTTT. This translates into CASSIFSGEIYTGELFF. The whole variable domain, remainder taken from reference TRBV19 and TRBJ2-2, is DGGITQSPKYLFRKEGQNVTLSCEQNLNHDAMYWYRQDPGQGLRLIYYSQIVNDFQKGDIAEGYSVSREKKESFPLTVTSAQKNPTAFYLCASSIFSGEIYTGELFFGEGSRLTVL.

CDR3 in amino acids: CAIRRAGEPHEQYF. As DNA, the CDR3 is TGTGCCATCAGAAGAGCGGGAGAACCCCACGAGCAGTACTTC. The chain joins TRBV10-3 to TRBJ2-7; 8 bases line up with TRBD2. Germline CDR1 ENHRY, CDR2 SYGVKD. CDR3 length: 14 amino acids. Losses at the gene ends were 6 bases for V and 5 bases for J; bases not matched to a gene: 9.

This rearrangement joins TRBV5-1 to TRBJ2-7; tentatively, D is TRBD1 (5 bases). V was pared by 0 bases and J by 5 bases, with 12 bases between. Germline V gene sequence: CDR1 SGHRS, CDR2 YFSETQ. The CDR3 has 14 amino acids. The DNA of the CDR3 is TGCGCCAGCAGCTTGGTCACAGGCGGTAACGAGCAGTACTTC. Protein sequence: CASSLVTGGNEQYF.